Presented here are 29 T cell receptor beta chains from one specimen sequenced in a study of radiotherapy plus CTLA-4 blockade in lung cancer. Measured with immunoSEQ multiplex PCR; TCRdb has only the in-frame clones, and not every one. The sample has approximately 40,000 clones, about two thirds seen once. Source: peripheral blood, taken from a patient treated with radiotherapy plus ipilimumab. Source of these receptors: a human donor with non-small cell lung cancer who had stable disease on radiotherapy plus ipilimumab.

This chain connects TRBV7-9 to TRBJ1-3; 8 positions agree with TRBD1. The CDR3 contains 19 residues. V was pared by 6 bases and J by 0 bases, with 16 bases of the junction left unmatched. The germline CDR1 and CDR2 sequences are SEHNR and FQNEAQ (reference sequence). The CDR3 DNA reads as TGTGCCAGCAGGGCAGGGGCGCCGGGACAGGCAAACTCTGGAAACACCATATATTTT. Translating it yields CASRAGAPGQANSGNTIYF.

This chain connects TRBV19 to TRBJ2-1; 15 bases align to TRBD2. CDR1 and CDR2 (germline): LNHDA, SQIVND (reference sequence). This CDR3 has 18 residues. V was clipped by 6 bases and J by 0 bases; unmatched bases: 6. CDR3 DNA sequence: TGTGCCAGTAGGGTCGGGACTAGCGGGGGGATCTCCTACAATGAGCAGTTCTTC. It specifies CASRVGTSGGISYNEQFF.

The V and J genes are TRBV7-6 and TRBJ2-7; 8 positions match TRBD1. Germline assignment: CDR1 SGHVS and CDR2 FNYEAQ. V dropped 0 bases and J dropped 4; count of bases not matched to a gene: 14. CDR3 size: 18 residues. CDR3 nucleotide sequence: TGTGCCAGCAGCTTAGCGAATCCTATAGGCAGGGGGCCTTACGAGCAGTACTTC. Protein sequence: CASSLANPIGRGPYEQYF. The full variable domain, in which reference TRBV7-6 and TRBJ2-7 provide the parts outside the CDR3, is GAGVSQSPRYKVTKRGQDVALRCDPISGHVSLYWYRQALGQGPEFLTYFNYEAQQDKSGLPNDRFSAERPEGSISTLTIQRTEQRDSAMYRCASSLANPIGRGPYEQYFGPGTRLTVT.

This clone was recorded a few times. The chain carries TRBV10-1 and TRBJ2-5, with 7 bases fitting TRBD2. The DNA matches TRBJ2-7 better at its end, which makes the J call doubtful. Germline assignment: CDR1 WNHNN and CDR2 SYGVQD (reference sequence). The CDR3 consists of 15 residues. DNA for the CDR3: TGCGCCAGCAGTGAGTCGTCTAGCGGTGGCTACGAGCAGTACTTC. This sequence encodes CASSESSSGGYEQYF.

Concerning this clone: Mismatch with germline at one junction end may stem from a read error. Other DNA sequences of this sample code for an identical CDR3. This chain connects TRBV9 to TRBJ1-1, with a tentative D call TRBD1 (6 bases). The CDR3 contains 13 residues. The germline CDR1 and CDR2 sequences are SGDLS and YYNGEE. The CDR3, as DNA: TGTGCCAGCAGCCAGGGGCCCAACACTGAGGCTTTCTTT. As protein: CASSQGPNTEAFF. Full variable domain (outside the CDR3, taken from reference TRBV9 and TRBJ1-1): DSGVTQTPKHLITATGQRVTLRCSPRSGDLSVYWYQQSLDQGLQFLIQYYNGEERAKGNILERFSAQQFPDLHSELNLSSLELGDSALYFCASSQGPNTEAFFGQGTRLTVV.

This clone is a singleton in its sample. The gene calls are TRBV9 and TRBJ1-1; TRBD1 is a possible D gene (5 bases). The CDR3 spans 13 residues. CDR1 is SGDLS and CDR2 is YYNGEE in the germline V gene. Between the trimmed V and J ends, which lost 2 bases and 2 bases, there was a span of 7 bases. The CDR3 nucleotides are TGTGCCAGCAGCGTCCAGGGAAACACTGAAGCTTTCTTT. Encoded protein: CASSVQGNTEAFF.

This clone was picked up one time. V gene TRBV12-5 combines with J gene TRBJ2-7; 7 bases match TRBD2. The V segment lost 6 bases and the J segment 0 bases; nucleotides outside the gene matches: 11. Germline values: CDR1 LGHNT, CDR2 FRNRAP. The CDR3 is 16 amino acids. The CDR3 protein is CASGPVSGGPSYEQYF. CDR3 DNA sequence: TGTGCTAGTGGCCCGGTGTCGGGGGGACCCTCCTACGAGCAGTACTTC.

The rearrangement uses TRBV29-1 and TRBJ2-7; the match to TRBD1 covers 10 bases. V trimming: 6 bases; J trimming: 1 base; junction bases outside the gene matches: 3. Germline CDR1 reads SQVTM; CDR2 reads ANQGSEA. This CDR3 comprises 13 residues. The CDR3 DNA sequence: TGCAGCGTGAGACAGGGGGCTTCCTACGAGCAGTACTTC. This sequence encodes CSVRQGASYEQYF.

This chain's CDR3 is CASSPQPLSRTGELFF. DNA for the CDR3: TGTGCCAGCAGCCCCCAACCCCTATCACGGACCGGGGAGCTGTTTTTT. J is TRBJ2-2 and V is TRBV9; D is uncertain. V lost 4 bases, J lost 5 bases, and 18 bases lay in between. The CDR3 sequence is 16 residues long. CDR1 is SGDLS and CDR2 is YYNGEE in the germline V gene.

The rearrangement links TRBV7-9 to TRBJ1-1, with 7 bases lining up with TRBD1. After removal of 1 base from V and 8 bases from J, the junction contained 10 bases not matched to a gene. CDR1 and CDR2 (germline): SEHNR, FQNEAQ (reference sequence). CDR3 length: 15 amino acids. The CDR3: CASSLGGKGTAEAFF. The DNA of the CDR3 is TGTGCCAGCAGCTTAGGGGGTAAAGGGACAGCCGAAGCTTTCTTT. The full variable domain, its missing parts supplied by reference TRBV7-9 and TRBJ1-1, is DTGVSQNPRHKITKRGQNVTFRCDPISEHNRLYWYRQTLGQGPEFLTYFQNEAQLEKSRLLSDRFSAERPKGSFSTLEIQRTEQGDSAMYLCASSLGGKGTAEAFFGQGTRLTVV.

This clone was seen only once. CDR3 coding DNA: TGTGCCTGGAGCCCGGGACAGCCGAGAGCTTTCTTT. It specifies CAWSPGQPRAFF. V and J are TRBV30 and TRBJ1-1; 7 nucleotides align to TRBD1. The CDR3 runs 12 residues. Germline lookup yields CDR1 GTSNPN and CDR2 SVGIG (reference sequence). V gave up 3 bases and J gave up 10 bases; unmatched junction bases: 8.

This chain uses TRBV30 with TRBJ2-1; the match to TRBD1 covers 9 bases. Germline loops: CDR1 GTSNPN, CDR2 SVGIG (reference sequence). V was pared by 5 bases and J by 6 bases, with 5 bases of the junction left unmatched. The CDR3 contains 13 residues. DNA for the CDR3: TGTGCCTGGGACAGGGGGGGGCTCAATGAGCAGTTCTTC. As protein: CAWDRGGLNEQFF.

This chain links TRBV28 with TRBJ2-7; no firm D call. V was shortened by 5 bases and J by 2 bases, with 13 bases between the two germline ends. Germline CDR1 is MDHEN and CDR2 is SYDVKM. The CDR3 has 14 residues. The CDR3 region is CASSVLGSTYEQYF. CDR3 coding DNA: TGTGCCAGCAGTGTCTTGGGCTCGACCTACGAGCAGTACTTC. The variable domain in full, with the rest retrieved from reference TRBV28 and TRBJ2-7, is DVKVTQSSRYLVKRTGEKVFLECVQDMDHENMFWYRQDPGLGLRLIYFSYDVKMKEKGDIPEGYSVSREKKERFSLILESASTNQTSMYLCASSVLGSTYEQYFGPGTRLTVT.

This clone appeared a single time. This rearrangement joins TRBV7-9 to TRBJ1-6; 8 positions agree with TRBD1. CDR1 SEHNR and CDR2 FQNEAQ come from the germline V gene (reference sequence). The CDR3 has 16 amino acids. The V segment lost 2 bases and the J segment 6 bases; nucleotides outside the gene matches: 6. The CDR3 region is CASSLIVGQGNSPLHF. Written as DNA, the CDR3 is TGTGCCAGCAGCTTAATCGTAGGACAGGGTAATTCACCCCTCCACTTT.

V and J are TRBV25-1 and TRBJ2-5; D may be TRBD2 (6 bases). The V gene's germline CDR1 is MGHDK and CDR2 SYGVNS. The V gene lost 0 bases and the J gene lost 7 bases, with 15 bases spanning the gap. The CDR3 contains 15 residues. CDR3 DNA: TGTGCCAGCAGTGAATATGAGGGGCAGGGAGGGACCCAGTACTTC. It translates to CASSEYEGQGGTQYF.

This sequence joins TRBV7-2 and TRBJ2-3; weak D call: TRBD1 (5 bases). The germline gives CDR1 SGHTA, CDR2 FQGNSA. This CDR3 contains 13 residues. V lost 5 bases, J lost 1 base, and 7 bases lay in between. The CDR3: CASSEQGTDTQYF. The CDR3 DNA sequence: TGTGCCAGCAGCGAACAGGGCACAGATACGCAGTATTTT.

V gene TRBV5-1 combines with J gene TRBJ1-4; the D is unclear. V was pared by 1 base and J by 5 bases, with 12 bases between. The CDR3 is 15 residues long. Per germline, CDR1 SGHRS and CDR2 YFSETQ. This CDR3 reads CASSLSGKLNEKLFF. The CDR3 nucleotides read TGCGCCAGCAGCTTGAGCGGCAAACTGAATGAAAAACTGTTTTTT. The variable domain in full, completed from reference TRBV5-1 and TRBJ1-4, reads KAGVTQTPRYLIKTRGQQVTLSCSPISGHRSVSWYQQTPGQGLQFLFEYFSETQRNKGNFPGRFSGRQFSNSRSEMNVSTLELGDSALYLCASSLSGKLNEKLFFGSGTQLSVL.

The rearrangement links TRBV6-1 to TRBJ2-7; D is ambiguous. The V and J ends lost 5 bases and 2 bases respectively, with 16 bases between them. There are 15 residues in the CDR3. CDR1 MNHNS and CDR2 SASEGT come from the germline V gene. In DNA form, the CDR3 reads TGTGCCAGCAGTTCCCCGGTGACTCCTCCCTACGAGCAGTACTTC. Protein sequence: CASSSPVTPPYEQYF.

The V gene is TRBV30, the J gene TRBJ2-4, with D perhaps matching TRBD2 (6 bases). CDR1 is GTSNPN, CDR2 SVGIG, per germline (reference sequence). V was pared by 6 bases and J by 2 bases, with 17 bases between. This CDR3 has 15 amino acids. This CDR3 is CACQVFAGTKNIQYF. For the CDR3, the DNA is TGTGCCTGTCAGGTATTTGCGGGGACCAAAAACATTCAGTACTTC.

The V and J genes are TRBV5-1 and TRBJ2-3; 10 bases are shared with TRBD1. Germline V gene lookup returns CDR1 SGHRS and CDR2 YFSETQ. Trimming cost V 4 bases and J 4 bases; bases outside gene matches: 6. The CDR3 sequence is 15 residues long. The CDR3 DNA reads as TGCGCCAGCAGCCTGGGACAGGGGAAATCAGATACGCAGTATTTT. Translation: CASSLGQGKSDTQYF. The whole variable domain, remainder taken from reference TRBV5-1 and TRBJ2-3, is KAGVTQTPRYLIKTRGQQVTLSCSPISGHRSVSWYQQTPGQGLQFLFEYFSETQRNKGNFPGRFSGRQFSNSRSEMNVSTLELGDSALYLCASSLGQGKSDTQYFGPGTRLTVL.

This sequence joins TRBV6-5 and TRBJ2-2; a possible D gene is TRBD2 (6 bases). V gave up 10 bases and J gave up 4 bases, with 16 bases separating them. The CDR3 runs to 14 residues. Per germline, CDR1 MNHEY and CDR2 SVGAGI. The CDR3 nucleotides read TGTGCCACCTCCAGCGGGCAGGGCACCGGGGAGCTGTTTTTT. As protein: CATSSGQGTGELFF.

V and J are TRBV11-3 and TRBJ2-3; possibly TRBD1 for D (5 bases). Trimming cost V 5 bases and J 2 bases, with 14 bases left between them. The CDR3 spans 15 residues. In germline, CDR1 is SGHNT, CDR2 YENEEA. The CDR3 region is CASSLPRVHTDTQYF. As DNA, the CDR3 is TGTGCCAGCAGCCTTCCCAGGGTACACACAGATACGCAGTATTTT.

V and J are TRBV10-1 and TRBJ2-3; 7 bases fit TRBD2. Germline V CDR1 and CDR2: WNHNN, SYGVQD (reference sequence). The CDR3 is 16 amino acids. V dropped 3 bases and J dropped 1; count of bases not matched to a gene: 7. The CDR3 sequence: CASSEFVGGGTDTQYF. The CDR3 nucleotides are TGCGCCAGCAGTGAATTTGTGGGGGGGGGCACAGATACGCAGTATTTT.

Only a few counts were recorded for this clone. The CDR3 loop is CASRPAVSGELFF. The CDR3 DNA follows: TGTGCCAGCAGACCCGCGGTGTCCGGGGAGCTGTTTTTT. The chain uses TRBV5-4 and TRBJ2-2; no clear D. The V end was cut by 5 bases, the J end by 6 bases, with 11 bases between. The CDR3 contains 13 residues. In germline, CDR1 is SGHNT, CDR2 YYREEE (reference sequence).

The chain recombines TRBV6-1 with TRBJ2-5, with 9 bases fitting TRBD1. V lost 10 bases to trimming and J lost 4 bases; unmatched junction nucleotides: 7. The CDR3 extends over 13 amino acids. Germline V gives CDR1 MNHNS, CDR2 SASEGT. In DNA form, the CDR3 reads TGTGCCACCACGACAGGGGGAAGAGAGACCCAGTACTTC. Encoded protein: CATTTGGRETQYF.

The chain links TRBV29-1 to TRBJ1-4; D remains ambiguous. The ends were cut back, 4 bases at V and 6 bases at J, with 9 bases in the middle. CDR3 length: 12 amino acids. In germline, CDR1 is SQVTM, CDR2 ANQGSEA. The CDR3 sequence: CSVVSGDEKLFF. DNA for the CDR3: TGCAGCGTTGTTTCAGGTGATGAAAAACTGTTTTTT. Full variable domain (outside the CDR3, taken from reference TRBV29-1 and TRBJ1-4): SAVISQKPSRDICQRGTSLTIQCQVDSQVTMMFWYRQQPGQSLTLIATANQGSEATYESGFVIDKFPISRPNLTFSTLTVSNMSPEDSSIYLCSVVSGDEKLFFGSGTQLSVL.

The chain employs TRBV7-9 and TRBJ1-2; D is possibly TRBD1 (6 bases). Germline CDR1 SEHNR, CDR2 FQNEAQ (reference sequence). The CDR3 contains 15 residues. The V and J ends lost 6 bases and 0 bases respectively, with 14 bases between them. The CDR3 region has the DNA TGTGCCAGCAGAACGGACAGACAAACTAACTATGGCTACACCTTC. It is translated as CASRTDRQTNYGYTF.

The chain is built from TRBV5-4 and TRBJ1-4, with D hard to call. The CDR3 contains 12 residues. The V end lost 0 bases, the J end lost 8 bases, and 5 bases lay between the germline ends. Germline V lookup: CDR1 SGHNT, CDR2 YYREEE (reference sequence). CDR3 sequence: CASSLDQEKLFF. The CDR3 nucleotides are TGTGCCAGCAGCTTGGATCAGGAAAAACTGTTTTTT.

This clone appeared a few times. This chain joins TRBV9 and TRBJ2-6; D not certain. This CDR3 contains 12 residues. V lost 4 bases and J 10 bases, leaving 9 bases between the germline ends. The germline V gene has CDR1 SGDLS and CDR2 YYNGEE. The CDR3 coding sequence is TGTGCCAGCAGCCAGGAACGAAACGTCCTGACTTTC. Translating it yields CASSQERNVLTF. Variable domain in full (rest from reference TRBV9 and TRBJ2-6): DSGVTQTPKHLITATGQRVTLRCSPRSGDLSVYWYQQSLDQGLQFLIQYYNGEERAKGNILERFSAQQFPDLHSELNLSSLELGDSALYFCASSQERNVLTFGAGSRLTVL.